This T cell receptor (beta chain) is drawn from a study of T-cell memory formation after mild COVID-19. In its sample, this clonotype was seen a few times. TCRdb recomputed calls from the 5' RACE reads with MiXCR, one row per CDR3 protein. Among over 150,000 distinct CDR3 sequences listed, approximately 17% were seen once. Sequencing was performed on PBMCs or a T cell subset sorted from them (not recorded which). The receptor was isolated from a man aged 18-30 years who had mild COVID-19 (a few samples of this study predate the infection). Cell type and time point are not known.

The CDR3 loop is CASSNPAGGQETQYF. CDR3 bases: TGTGCCAGCAGCAACCCTGCGGGGGGGCAAGAGACCCAGTACTTC. The chain is built from TRBV7-2 and TRBJ2-5, with TRBD2 matching 9 bases. This CDR3 is built from 15 residues. Germline V CDR1 and CDR2: SGHTA, FQGNSA. The J segment lost 2 bases and the V segment lost 5 bases, leaving 6 bases of the junction unmatched.